The entry that follows covers one TCR beta chain sequence. The data were obtained in a study of identifying expanded T cells in peripheral blood. Sequenced by immunoSEQ multiplex PCR; TCRdb stores in-frame clones only, minus some. The sample lists more than 85,000 clones; around 88% were seen once. Specimen: blood. This receptor was taken from a person aged 18 to 75 in good health.

The CDR3 here is CASSLNGLGSPLHF. The CDR3 bases are TGTGCCAGCAGCTTAAACGGTTTGGGTTCACCCCTCCACTTT. The V and J genes are TRBV7-9 and TRBJ1-6, with unresolved D. V lost 2 bases to trimming and J lost 9 bases, with 11 bases between them. This CDR3 has 14 amino acids. Germline lookup yields CDR1 SEHNR and CDR2 FQNEAQ (reference sequence).